The TCR beta chain under discussion was sequenced for a study of shared T cell receptors in the human thymus (dated by TCRdb to the early 2020s). Study-level background: The study examined how self-reactive, shared T-cell receptor alpha chains are generated in the human thymus.

V is cut back by 2 bases and J by 1 base, with 10 bases in the junction unmatched. The germline V gene gives CDR1 as KGHSH and CDR2 as LQKENI. From the cysteine up to the phenylalanine, the CDR3 has a length of 17 residues. The retained sequence is limited to the CDR3, 51 bases, with the frame set at the first base. Comments on this clone: Its antigen has not been determined. Nothing much larger sits one base from this clone, and base qualities are not available.

The library was obtained by the immunoSEQ multiplex PCR assay. TCRdb re-hosts the immuneACCESS table, in-frame sequences only. Its copies lack some clones; in the studies checked, an unresolved V gene accounts for under half of them, and the cause for the rest is not known. This sample lists 630,000 or so clones; around 87% were detected once. Of the sample, under 0.01% is held by the ten largest clones. This sample was also put to use in a study of human thymus T cells. From that second study: In Finland, the donors were immunologically healthy infants who were having open corrective cardiac surgery for congenital heart defects. Thymus tissue was obtained as surgical resects removed during corrective cardiac surgery. Both the thymic and the peripheral blood repertoires appeared to show biased V and J gene segment usage. The related research reported highly overlapping thymic TCR repertoires among unrelated individuals. The study characterized TCR alpha and beta repertoires from seven to nine infant thymus samples and a few related peripheral blood samples. Donor ages ranging from about 7 to 244 days were recorded, and a handful of male and a couple of female infants were included in the cohort. Thymocytes were mechanically released from the tissue and were stored as pellets of roughly 9-31 million cells at -70 degrees C. Genomic DNA was extracted from frozen cell pellets with a QIAsymphony instrument. The immunoSEQ multiplex PCR assay was used to amplify the TCRB and TCRAD loci from a standardized quantity of quality-controlled genomic DNA. The amplicons spanned the V(D)J region and were long enough to cover the CDR3 and allow V and J genes to be identified. Through the commercial immunoSEQ service, the amplicons were sequenced on an Illumina platform. Primer bias and sequencing errors were corrected as previously described, and TCRAD and TCRB definitions were based on the IMGT database. The repertoires were analysed using immunoSEQ Analyzer 3.0 and VDJTools for basic statistics, V/J segment usage, diversity estimates, rarefaction and pairwise overlap. Chao1, ChaoE, Efron-Thisted, Shannon and inverse Simpson indices were used to estimate diversity, which was also estimated on datasets down-sampled to the smallest sample. For repertoire overlap, CDR3 nucleotide sequence, V gene and J gene had to match strictly, and clustering was done by Jaccard-based multidimensional scaling. On average, roughly 850,000 unique TCRB clonotypes were obtained from thymus samples, compared with 65,000 to 90,000 from blood samples.

This receptor was obtained from a boy under two years old with a congenital heart defect. Donor details come from another sample of the same person, matched by shared clones. The sequenced material came from thymocytes. Rearrangement joined TRBV18 to TRBJ1-2; TRBD1 matches 7 bases in the middle. At the DNA level, the sequence is TGTGCCAGCTCACCAGGAAAGGGGGCGCGGGTTAACTATGGCTACACCTTC. It encodes CASSPGKGARVNYGYTF.